Listed below are T cell receptor beta chains from one sample, sequenced in a study of vaccination effects on CD4 cells after COVID-19. Generated by immunoSEQ multiplex PCR, the TCRdb table keeps only in-frame clones and is missing some. The sample holds tens of thousands of clones, 65% to 80% seen once. These receptors have no identified antigens. The source was CD4+ T cells from PBMCs cultured with HCoV-NL63 spike peptides, collected after COVID-19 vaccination. The receptors were sampled from a human donor who received a COVID-19 vaccine. The CDR3 runs from the conserved cysteine through the conserved F or W. Each record gives: J gene, clone size, D gene, V gene, CDR3 protein, CDR3 DNA. The D gene is left open where the match is weak. A row's size may be missing; if present it is once, few, many or a size class.

>TRBJ2-3|-|-|TRBV2
CASMASAIAQYF
TGTGCCAGCATGGCTAGTGCAATAGCGCAGTATTTT
>TRBJ1-4|-|TRBD1|TRBV5-1
CASSPLQGATNEKLFF
TGCGCCAGCAGCCCGCTCCAGGGGGCAACTAATGAAAAACTGTTTTTT
>TRBJ1-6|few|TRBD1|TRBV4-1
CASSQATAGQGLSPLHF
TGCGCCAGCAGCCAAGCAACGGCCGGACAGGGTCTGTCACCCCTCCACTTT
>TRBJ1-1|-|TRBD1|TRBV27
CASNRQGPNTEAFF
TGTGCCAGCAACAGACAGGGCCCCAACACTGAAGCTTTCTTT
>TRBJ2-4|-|-|TRBV27
CASRPLRGGNIQYF
TGTGCCAGCAGACCGTTGAGGGGGGGGAACATTCAGTACTTC
>TRBJ2-3|once|-|TRBV20-1
CSASSSDFTDTQYF
TGCAGTGCTAGTTCCAGTGACTTTACCGATACGCAGTATTTT
>TRBJ2-7|-|TRBD1|TRBV6-1
CASSGTGTGTVYEQYF
TGTGCCAGCAGTGGTACCGGGACAGGGACCGTCTACGAGCAGTACTTC
>TRBJ1-4|-|-|TRBV19
CASSILGATTNEKLFF
TGTGCCAGTAGTATCCTCGGGGCAACAACTAATGAAAAACTGTTTTTT
>TRBJ2-3|once|TRBD2|TRBV6-4
CASRLAGDTDTQYF
TGTGCCAGCAGACTAGCGGGGGACACAGATACGCAGTATTTT
>TRBJ2-3|-|-|TRBV5-1
CASSLDRAGDTQYF
TGCGCCAGCAGCTTGGACAGGGCTGGAGATACGCAGTATTTT
>TRBJ2-7|-|-|TRBV10-3
CAISGRTGRVSLEQYF
TGTGCCATCAGTGGCAGGACAGGGAGGGTGTCTCTGGAGCAGTACTTC
>TRBJ2-5|-|TRBD2|TRBV5-1
CASSFGGSGGETQYF
TGCGCCAGCAGCTTCGGCGGGAGTGGGGGGGAGACCCAGTACTTC
>TRBJ2-3|few|-|TRBV4-2
CASSPSLGGLGDTDTQYF
TGTGCCAGCAGCCCCAGTCTTGGGGGGCTAGGGGACACAGATACGCAGTATTTT
>TRBJ1-1|few|-|TRBV29-1
CSVVPYQNEAFF
TGCAGCGTTGTACCTTACCAGAACGAAGCTTTCTTT
>TRBJ1-5|-|-|TRBV11-1
CASSLGGSSNQPQHF
TGTGCCAGCAGCTTAGGGGGATCCAGCAATCAGCCCCAGCATTTT
>TRBJ2-5|-|-|TRBV13
CASSLERDGETQYF
TGTGCCAGCAGCTTAGAGAGGGACGGCGAGACCCAGTACTTC
>TRBJ1-4|-|-|TRBV7-2
CASSFFGRGTGTNEKLFF
TGTGCCAGCAGCTTCTTTGGCAGGGGTACTGGAACTAATGAAAAACTGTTTTTT
>TRBJ2-2|-|TRBD1|TRBV5-1
CASSGGQLLTGELFF
TGCGCCAGCAGCGGGGGACAGCTACTAACCGGGGAGCTGTTTTTT
>TRBJ2-3|once|-|TRBV10-3
CAISDRPDTQYF
TGTGCCATCAGTGACCGCCCAGATACGCAGTATTTT
>TRBJ2-7|-|-|TRBV7-9
CASSLDWTGGAYEQYF
TGTGCCAGCAGCTTAGATTGGACGGGCGGGGCCTACGAGCAGTACTTC
>TRBJ2-5|once|-|TRBV9
CASSVDGWETQYF
TGTGCCAGCAGCGTAGATGGATGGGAGACCCAGTACTTC
>TRBJ2-1|-|-|TRBV9
CASSVGGTTVNEQFF
TGTGCCAGCAGCGTAGGGGGTACCACCGTCAATGAGCAGTTCTTC
>TRBJ2-1|-|TRBD1|TRBV5-5
CASSFEDRSWNEQFF
TGTGCCAGCAGCTTCGAGGACAGGTCCTGGAATGAGCAGTTCTTC
>TRBJ2-7|-|-|TRBV6-5
CASRVIAEGYEQYF
TGTGCCAGCAGGGTAATAGCGGAAGGTTACGAGCAGTACTTC
>TRBJ1-5|-|-|TRBV6-1
CASSETGTGPQHF
TGTGCCAGCAGTGAAACAGGGACCGGGCCCCAGCATTTT
>TRBJ1-5|-|-|TRBV5-8
CASSLGQGLGNQPQHF
TGTGCCAGCAGCTTGGGTCAGGGCCTCGGCAATCAGCCCCAGCATTTT
>TRBJ1-2|few|-|TRBV6-5
CASSHGVGGDYGYTF
TGTGCCAGCAGCCACGGGGTAGGTGGCGACTATGGCTACACCTTC
>TRBJ1-4|-|-|TRBV30
CAWTTANERNEKLFF
TGTGCCTGGACGACCGCAAATGAAAGAAATGAAAAACTGTTTTTT
>TRBJ2-3|-|TRBD2|TRBV10-3
CAISDSGRGADTQYF
TGTGCCATCAGTGATAGCGGGAGAGGCGCAGATACGCAGTATTTT
>TRBJ1-2|-|-|TRBV14
CASSPTTGGNYGYTF
TGTGCCAGCAGCCCTACGACCGGGGGGAACTATGGCTACACCTTC
>TRBJ2-5|-|-|TRBV5-4
CASSREKGRETQYF
TGTGCCAGCAGCCGGGAGAAGGGGAGAGAGACCCAGTACTTC
>TRBJ2-7|-|-|TRBV23-1
CASCSIPRGGEQYF
TGCGCCAGCTGTTCCATCCCGAGGGGGGGCGAGCAGTACTTC
>TRBJ2-3|-|-|TRBV4-1
CASSQASYTQYF
TGCGCCAGCAGCCAAGCCTCCTATACGCAGTATTTT
>TRBJ2-1|-|TRBD1|TRBV7-9
CASSFGWTGGHNEQFF
TGTGCCAGCAGCTTTGGTTGGACAGGGGGTCACAATGAGCAGTTCTTC
>TRBJ2-5|-|TRBD1|TRBV3-1/TRBV3-2
CASSQGLAGGQETQYF
TGTGCCAGCAGCCAAGGCCTGGCAGGGGGCCAAGAGACCCAGTACTTC
>TRBJ1-1|-|-|TRBV5-4
CASSLVSFSNTEAFF
TGTGCCAGCAGCTTGGTTTCGTTTTCCAACACTGAAGCTTTCTTT
>TRBJ2-1|few|TRBD1|TRBV19
CASSPPGQGAGNEQFF
TGTGCCAGTAGTCCACCGGGACAGGGGGCAGGGAATGAGCAGTTCTTC
>TRBJ2-7|-|-|TRBV5-5
CASSSGLSSYEQYF
TGTGCCAGCAGCTCGGGTTTGAGCTCCTACGAGCAGTACTTC
>TRBJ1-1|-|-|TRBV4-1
CASSQPTGRAEAFF
TGCGCCAGCAGCCAACCCACAGGGAGGGCTGAAGCTTTCTTT
>TRBJ2-1|-|-|TRBV9
CASSVRGDSYNEQFF
TGTGCCAGCAGCGTAAGGGGAGACAGCTACAATGAGCAGTTCTTC
>TRBJ2-1|-|-|TRBV7-2
CASSLAEGGKTFF
TGTGCCAGCAGCTTAGCAGAGGGGGGGAAAACGTTCTTC
>TRBJ1-5|-|-|TRBV19
CASRLRVLNNQPQHF
TGTGCCAGTAGACTCAGGGTCCTTAACAATCAGCCCCAGCATTTT
>TRBJ1-2|once|TRBD1|TRBV5-4
CASLSDRGDKSYGYTF
TGTGCCAGCCTATCGGACAGGGGTGACAAATCCTATGGCTACACCTTC
>TRBJ2-4|-|-|TRBV6-1
CASSGRLGQSKNIQYF
TGTGCCAGCAGTGGCCGGCTGGGGCAATCCAAAAACATTCAGTACTTC